The 31 T cell receptor beta chains below were found in one sample sequenced in a study of T cell responses to AZD1222 COVID-19 vaccine. TCRdb's copy holds only in-frame clones and misses some; the assay was immunoSEQ multiplex PCR. Of 120,000 to 150,000 clones listed, roughly 91% are singletons. Here the sequenced sample was peripheral blood, taken on day 0 of AZD1222 vaccination. The receptors come from an adult in good health.

This chain uses TRBV5-4 with TRBJ2-1, with TRBD2 matching 10 bases. This CDR3 is built from 15 residues. The trim removed 2 bases at V and 4 bases at J, leaving 3 bases unmatched. Germline CDR1 SGHNT, CDR2 YYREEE (reference sequence). This CDR3 reads CASSLAGGRYNEQFF. The CDR3 DNA reads as TGTGCCAGCAGCTTAGCGGGGGGGCGGTACAATGAGCAGTTCTTC.

This rearrangement joins TRBV19 to TRBJ2-3, with TRBD2 matching over 10 bases. The ends lost 5 bases at V and 2 bases at J; junction bases unmatched: 10. The CDR3 is made up of 17 amino acids. The germline V gene encodes CDR1 LNHDA and CDR2 SQIVND (reference sequence). CDR3 loop: CASSLNLAGGHTDTQYF. The CDR3 region has the DNA TGTGCCAGTAGTCTTAATTTAGCGGGAGGCCACACAGATACGCAGTATTTT. The variable domain in full, with the rest retrieved from reference TRBV19 and TRBJ2-3, is DGGITQSPKYLFRKEGQNVTLSCEQNLNHDAMYWYRQDPGQGLRLIYYSQIVNDFQKGDIAEGYSVSREKKESFPLTVTSAQKNPTAFYLCASSLNLAGGHTDTQYFGPGTRLTVL.

The chain is built from TRBV28 and TRBJ1-2; D gene unclear. Germline V gives CDR1 MDHEN, CDR2 SYDVKM. This CDR3 comprises 13 residues. The V and J ends lost 2 bases and 7 bases respectively, with 11 bases between them. CDR3 DNA: TGTGCCAGCAGTTTAATCTGGGCAGGTGGCTACACCTTC. Translated: CASSLIWAGGYTF.

The chain combines TRBV29-1 with TRBJ2-7, with D perhaps matching TRBD2 (6 bases). CDR1 is SQVTM and CDR2 is ANQGSEA in the germline V gene. V lost 0 bases, J lost 9 bases, and 9 bases lay in between. This CDR3 spans 11 amino acids. This chain's CDR3 is CSVEDLGGQYF. DNA for the CDR3: TGCAGCGTTGAAGATCTCGGGGGGCAGTACTTC.

V gene TRBV6-1 combines with J gene TRBJ1-2; D is unclear. The CDR3 is 12 amino acids. Germline assignment: CDR1 MNHNS and CDR2 SASEGT. V was cut by 3 bases and J by 4 bases, with 6 bases left in between. CDR3 amino acids: CASSDGLYGYTF. The CDR3 region has the DNA TGTGCCAGCAGTGATGGTCTCTATGGCTACACCTTC.

The chain links TRBV29-1 to TRBJ2-1; a weak D match, TRBD1 (5 bases). This CDR3 spans 13 amino acids. V was trimmed by 6 bases and J by 6 bases, leaving 15 bases between them. Germline loops: CDR1 SQVTM, CDR2 ANQGSEA. CDR3 amino acids: CSVGHRLGNEQFF. In nucleotides, the CDR3 is TGCAGCGTAGGTCACAGGTTGGGCAATGAGCAGTTCTTC.

This clone was counted once. The chain carries TRBV9 and TRBJ1-2; possible D gene TRBD1, 6 bases. The germline V gene has CDR1 SGDLS and CDR2 YYNGEE. The CDR3 spans 13 residues. Between the trimmed V and J ends, which lost 4 bases and 4 bases, there was a span of 11 bases. CDR3 amino acids: CASSRGGGYGYTF. DNA for the CDR3: TGTGCCAGCAGCCGCGGGGGCGGCTATGGCTACACCTTC.

The genes are TRBV7-9 and TRBJ2-3; 11 bases align to TRBD2. This CDR3 is 17 amino acids long. In germline, CDR1 is SEHNR, CDR2 FQNEAQ (reference sequence). V dropped 5 bases and J dropped 4; count of bases not matched to a gene: 11. CDR3 DNA sequence: TGTGCCAGCAGCCATTCCGTAGCGGGGGGGAATTCAGATACGCAGTATTTT. This translates into CASSHSVAGGNSDTQYF.

V and J are TRBV11-2 and TRBJ2-5; tentatively, D is TRBD1 or TRBD2 (6 bases each). CDR1 is SGHAT, CDR2 FQNNGV, per germline. The length of the CDR3 is 19 residues. V was trimmed by 0 bases and J by 5 bases, leaving 25 bases between them. CDR3 region: CASSLDTTQLRGADETQYF. The CDR3 DNA reads TGTGCCAGCAGCTTAGATACGACACAGCTTAGGGGGGCGGACGAGACCCAGTACTTC.

The chain uses TRBV6-4 and TRBJ1-5; weak D call: TRBD1 (5 bases). Germline values: CDR1 MRHNA, CDR2 SNTAGT. The CDR3 is 13 residues long. Trimming removed 2 bases at V and 4 bases at J, with 6 bases between. The CDR3 sequence: CASSDEGNQPQHF. CDR3 DNA: TGTGCCAGCAGTGACGAGGGGAATCAGCCCCAGCATTTT.

V usage is TRBV2 and J usage is TRBJ1-2, with 9 bases fitting TRBD1. The CDR3 has 15 amino acids. CDR1 and CDR2 (germline): SNHLY, FYNNEI. V was pared by 7 bases and J by 3 bases, with 9 bases of the junction left unmatched. The CDR3 loop reads CASTTTGGGYYGYTF. CDR3 nucleotide sequence: TGTGCCAGCACCACGACAGGGGGAGGCTACTATGGCTACACCTTC.

The chain couples TRBV27 to TRBJ1-2, with 7 positions matching TRBD1. The J segment lost 11 bases and the V segment lost 5 bases, leaving 17 bases of the junction unmatched. Germline CDR1 reads MNHEY; CDR2 reads SMNVEV (reference sequence). The CDR3 extends over 15 amino acids. The chain's CDR3 is CASSPYRGSLLMYTF. The CDR3 DNA reads TGTGCCAGCAGTCCGTACAGGGGTAGTCTATTAATGTACACCTTC.

This sequence joins TRBV27 and TRBJ1-5; D ambiguous. Germline values: CDR1 MNHEY, CDR2 SMNVEV (reference sequence). The V end was cut by 11 bases, the J end by 1 base, with 12 bases between. The CDR3 loop spans 13 amino acids. CDR3 sequence: CASQAGSNQPQHF. In nucleotides, the CDR3 is TGTGCCTCCCAGGCTGGCAGCAATCAGCCCCAGCATTTT.

This clone was detected a few times. The rearrangement joins TRBV4-1 to TRBJ1-5, with D possibly TRBD1 on 5 matching bases. There are 15 residues in the CDR3. V was cut by 2 bases and J by 6 bases, with 14 bases left in between. Per the germline V gene, CDR1 is MGHRA and CDR2 is YSYEKL. CDR3 coding DNA: TGCGCCAGCAGCCAAACTCGGGGGTTCGGTCAGCCCCAGCATTTT. Protein: CASSQTRGFGQPQHF.

The rearrangement joins TRBV11-3 to TRBJ2-1, with 7 positions matching TRBD2. There are 14 residues in the CDR3. V gave up 3 bases and J gave up 2 bases; unmatched junction bases: 1. The germline CDR1 and CDR2 sequences are SGHNT and YENEEA. CDR3 sequence (DNA): TGTGCCAGCAGCTTGAGCGGGGCCTACAATGAGCAGTTCTTC. Residues: CASSLSGAYNEQFF.

This chain uses TRBV2 with TRBJ2-1, with D perhaps TRBD1 (6 bases). The CDR3 is made up of 16 amino acids. From germline, CDR1 is SNHLY and CDR2 FYNNEI. V was pared by 5 bases and J by 0 bases, with 14 bases between. The CDR3 bases are TGTGCCAGCAGTTTTCGGACAGCGAGCTCCTACAATGAGCAGTTCTTC. Its protein is CASSFRTASSYNEQFF. Full variable domain (remainder filled in from reference TRBV2 and TRBJ2-1): EPEVTQTPSHQVTQMGQEVILRCVPISNHLYFYWYRQILGQKVEFLVSFYNNEISEKSEIFDDQFSVERPDGSNFTLKIRSTKLEDSAMYFCASSFRTASSYNEQFFGPGTRLTVL.

The chain combines TRBV7-3 with TRBJ2-4; TRBD1 matches 8 bases. After removal of 2 bases from V and 1 base from J, the junction contained 7 bases not matched to a gene. Per germline, CDR1 SGHTA and CDR2 FQGTGA. CDR3 length equals 17 residues. The CDR3: CASSLGGQGWAKNIQYF. In DNA, the CDR3 is TGTGCCAGCAGCTTAGGCGGACAGGGATGGGCCAAAAACATTCAGTACTTC.

The rearrangement links TRBV6-5 to TRBJ2-7, with TRBD1 as a possible D gene (5 bases). Trimming took 2 bases from V and 11 from J, leaving 10 bases between them. Germline V gene data show CDR1 as MNHEY and CDR2 as SVGAGI. This CDR3 has 11 residues. CDR3 amino acids: CASSYGALKYF. The DNA for the CDR3 is TGTGCCAGCAGTTACGGGGCCCTAAAGTACTTC.

V and J are TRBV5-1 and TRBJ2-2; TRBD2 matches 12 bases. CDR1 and CDR2 from the germline V gene are SGHRS and YFSETQ. There are 17 residues in the CDR3. Trimming took 1 base from V and 6 from J; bases not matched to a gene: 7. CDR3 nucleotide sequence: TGCGCCAGCAGCTTGAGGTTGACTAGCGGGGGATCCGGGGAGCTGTTTTTT. This sequence encodes CASSLRLTSGGSGELFF.

V usage is TRBV2 and J usage is TRBJ2-7; D not certain. Between the trimmed V and J ends, which lost 4 bases and 0 bases, there was a span of 10 bases. The length of the CDR3 is 14 residues. The V gene's germline CDR1 is SNHLY and CDR2 FYNNEI. The CDR3 spells CASSVAAFSYEQYF. The CDR3 DNA sequence: TGTGCCAGCAGTGTGGCAGCCTTCTCCTACGAGCAGTACTTC. Based on the CDR3 plus reference TRBV2 and TRBJ2-7, the full variable domain is EPEVTQTPSHQVTQMGQEVILRCVPISNHLYFYWYRQILGQKVEFLVSFYNNEISEKSEIFDDQFSVERPDGSNFTLKIRSTKLEDSAMYFCASSVAAFSYEQYFGPGTRLTVT.

The chain employs TRBV29-1 and TRBJ2-1, with D perhaps given as TRBD1 or TRBD2 (5 bases each). From germline, CDR1 is SQVTM and CDR2 ANQGSEA. The CDR3 length is 14 residues. Deletions cut 1 base from V and 9 bases from J, with 16 bases between. The CDR3 sequence is CSVEVEVYGGEQFF. The CDR3 bases are TGCAGCGTTGAAGTCGAAGTTTATGGGGGTGAGCAGTTCTTC.

Remarks on this clone: The same CDR3 also results from other DNA sequences found in this sample. The V gene is TRBV9, the J gene TRBJ1-2, with D maybe TRBD1 (5 bases). V was clipped by 0 bases and J by 2 bases, with 8 bases between them. CDR1 is SGDLS, CDR2 YYNGEE, per germline. CDR3 length: 14 amino acids. The CDR3 region is CASSVVGGNYGYTF. Written as DNA, the CDR3 is TGTGCCAGCAGCGTAGTTGGGGGAAACTATGGCTACACCTTC.

This clone was observed once. This chain connects TRBV2 to TRBJ2-1, with 8 bases lining up with TRBD2. J lost 3 bases, V lost 5 bases, and 6 bases had no gene match. Germline V gene lookup returns CDR1 SNHLY and CDR2 FYNNEI. This CDR3 region has 15 residues. The CDR3 here is CASSSGLEFYNEQFF. The CDR3 DNA reads TGTGCCAGCAGTTCGGGACTAGAGTTCTACAATGAGCAGTTCTTC.

V usage is TRBV28 and J usage is TRBJ2-7; D gene uncertain. Trimming took 4 bases from V and 2 from J, leaving 12 bases between them. Germline CDR1 reads MDHEN; CDR2 reads SYDVKM. The CDR3 sequence is 14 residues long. The chain's CDR3 is CASSSPDRAYEQYF. The DNA of the CDR3 is TGTGCCAGCAGTTCCCCGGACCGAGCCTACGAGCAGTACTTC.

This sequence joins TRBV6-1 and TRBJ1-6; the D gene is possibly TRBD1 (6 bases). Germline assignment: CDR1 MNHNS and CDR2 SASEGT. The ends were cut back, 3 bases at V and 0 bases at J, with 9 bases in the middle. The CDR3 totals 16 residues. The CDR3 sequence: CASSDTGSSYNSPLHF. CDR3 bases: TGTGCCAGCAGTGACACAGGGAGCTCCTATAATTCACCCCTCCACTTT.

The V gene is TRBV7-8, the J gene TRBJ1-5; weak D call: TRBD1 (5 bases). Per germline, CDR1 SGHVS and CDR2 FQNEAQ. V dropped 5 bases and J dropped 3 bases, with 11 bases sitting between them. The CDR3 consists of 14 residues. CDR3 DNA: TGTGCCAGCAGCCAGGGAGGCCTCAATCAGCCCCAGCATTTT. It codes for CASSQGGLNQPQHF.

J is TRBJ1-2 and V is TRBV5-4, with a weak D call TRBD1 (5 bases). The V end was cut by 2 bases, the J end by 6 bases, with 14 bases between. The CDR3 has 14 amino acids. CDR1 is SGHNT, CDR2 YYREEE, per germline (reference sequence). The CDR3 DNA reads TGTGCCAGCAGCTTTCAGGGCGGCGGAAATGGCTACACCTTC. This encodes CASSFQGGGNGYTF. The entire variable domain, with the rest obtained from reference TRBV5-4 and TRBJ1-2, is as follows: ETGVTQSPTHLIKTRGQQVTLRCSSQSGHNTVSWYQQALGQGPQFIFQYYREEENGRGNFPPRFSGLQFPNYSSELNVNALELDDSALYLCASSFQGGGNGYTFGSGTRLTVV.

The sample holds one count of this clone. The gene calls are TRBV7-9 and TRBJ1-2; D gene ambiguous. The V end was cut by 3 bases, the J end by 4 bases, with 9 bases between. Germline V gives CDR1 SEHNR, CDR2 FQNEAQ (reference sequence). CDR3 length: 13 amino acids. CDR3 sequence reads: CASSLASGYGYTF. As DNA, the CDR3 is TGTGCCAGCAGCTTGGCTTCGGGCTATGGCTACACCTTC.

This clone has only one observation. V is TRBV19 and J is TRBJ2-3; perhaps TRBD1 as D (6 bases). The CDR3 spans 12 residues. CDR1 LNHDA and CDR2 SQIVND come from the germline V gene (reference sequence). The germline V and J ends were trimmed by 4 bases and 5 bases, with 7 bases remaining between them. CDR3 protein: CASSTGVDTQYF. The CDR3 DNA reads TGTGCCAGTAGTACAGGGGTAGATACGCAGTATTTT.

The V gene is TRBV3-1 (or the pseudogene TRBV3-2), the J gene TRBJ1-1, with D perhaps TRBD1 (5 bases). V was pared by 4 bases and J by 9 bases, with 12 bases between. Germline V gene sequence: CDR1 LGHDT, CDR2 YNNKEL (reference sequence). CDR3 length equals 12 residues. The CDR3 protein is CASSPGGPKAFF. The CDR3 DNA is TGTGCCAGCAGCCCGGGGGGTCCCAAAGCTTTCTTT.

This chain joins TRBV30 and TRBJ1-5; D is perhaps TRBD1 (5 bases). Germline assignment: CDR1 GTSNPN and CDR2 SVGIG (reference sequence). CDR3 length: 13 residues. Deletions cut 0 bases from V and 5 bases from J, with 8 bases between. CDR3 amino acids: CAWSVLGDQPQHF. CDR3 nucleotide sequence: TGTGCCTGGAGTGTACTAGGGGATCAGCCCCAGCATTTT.